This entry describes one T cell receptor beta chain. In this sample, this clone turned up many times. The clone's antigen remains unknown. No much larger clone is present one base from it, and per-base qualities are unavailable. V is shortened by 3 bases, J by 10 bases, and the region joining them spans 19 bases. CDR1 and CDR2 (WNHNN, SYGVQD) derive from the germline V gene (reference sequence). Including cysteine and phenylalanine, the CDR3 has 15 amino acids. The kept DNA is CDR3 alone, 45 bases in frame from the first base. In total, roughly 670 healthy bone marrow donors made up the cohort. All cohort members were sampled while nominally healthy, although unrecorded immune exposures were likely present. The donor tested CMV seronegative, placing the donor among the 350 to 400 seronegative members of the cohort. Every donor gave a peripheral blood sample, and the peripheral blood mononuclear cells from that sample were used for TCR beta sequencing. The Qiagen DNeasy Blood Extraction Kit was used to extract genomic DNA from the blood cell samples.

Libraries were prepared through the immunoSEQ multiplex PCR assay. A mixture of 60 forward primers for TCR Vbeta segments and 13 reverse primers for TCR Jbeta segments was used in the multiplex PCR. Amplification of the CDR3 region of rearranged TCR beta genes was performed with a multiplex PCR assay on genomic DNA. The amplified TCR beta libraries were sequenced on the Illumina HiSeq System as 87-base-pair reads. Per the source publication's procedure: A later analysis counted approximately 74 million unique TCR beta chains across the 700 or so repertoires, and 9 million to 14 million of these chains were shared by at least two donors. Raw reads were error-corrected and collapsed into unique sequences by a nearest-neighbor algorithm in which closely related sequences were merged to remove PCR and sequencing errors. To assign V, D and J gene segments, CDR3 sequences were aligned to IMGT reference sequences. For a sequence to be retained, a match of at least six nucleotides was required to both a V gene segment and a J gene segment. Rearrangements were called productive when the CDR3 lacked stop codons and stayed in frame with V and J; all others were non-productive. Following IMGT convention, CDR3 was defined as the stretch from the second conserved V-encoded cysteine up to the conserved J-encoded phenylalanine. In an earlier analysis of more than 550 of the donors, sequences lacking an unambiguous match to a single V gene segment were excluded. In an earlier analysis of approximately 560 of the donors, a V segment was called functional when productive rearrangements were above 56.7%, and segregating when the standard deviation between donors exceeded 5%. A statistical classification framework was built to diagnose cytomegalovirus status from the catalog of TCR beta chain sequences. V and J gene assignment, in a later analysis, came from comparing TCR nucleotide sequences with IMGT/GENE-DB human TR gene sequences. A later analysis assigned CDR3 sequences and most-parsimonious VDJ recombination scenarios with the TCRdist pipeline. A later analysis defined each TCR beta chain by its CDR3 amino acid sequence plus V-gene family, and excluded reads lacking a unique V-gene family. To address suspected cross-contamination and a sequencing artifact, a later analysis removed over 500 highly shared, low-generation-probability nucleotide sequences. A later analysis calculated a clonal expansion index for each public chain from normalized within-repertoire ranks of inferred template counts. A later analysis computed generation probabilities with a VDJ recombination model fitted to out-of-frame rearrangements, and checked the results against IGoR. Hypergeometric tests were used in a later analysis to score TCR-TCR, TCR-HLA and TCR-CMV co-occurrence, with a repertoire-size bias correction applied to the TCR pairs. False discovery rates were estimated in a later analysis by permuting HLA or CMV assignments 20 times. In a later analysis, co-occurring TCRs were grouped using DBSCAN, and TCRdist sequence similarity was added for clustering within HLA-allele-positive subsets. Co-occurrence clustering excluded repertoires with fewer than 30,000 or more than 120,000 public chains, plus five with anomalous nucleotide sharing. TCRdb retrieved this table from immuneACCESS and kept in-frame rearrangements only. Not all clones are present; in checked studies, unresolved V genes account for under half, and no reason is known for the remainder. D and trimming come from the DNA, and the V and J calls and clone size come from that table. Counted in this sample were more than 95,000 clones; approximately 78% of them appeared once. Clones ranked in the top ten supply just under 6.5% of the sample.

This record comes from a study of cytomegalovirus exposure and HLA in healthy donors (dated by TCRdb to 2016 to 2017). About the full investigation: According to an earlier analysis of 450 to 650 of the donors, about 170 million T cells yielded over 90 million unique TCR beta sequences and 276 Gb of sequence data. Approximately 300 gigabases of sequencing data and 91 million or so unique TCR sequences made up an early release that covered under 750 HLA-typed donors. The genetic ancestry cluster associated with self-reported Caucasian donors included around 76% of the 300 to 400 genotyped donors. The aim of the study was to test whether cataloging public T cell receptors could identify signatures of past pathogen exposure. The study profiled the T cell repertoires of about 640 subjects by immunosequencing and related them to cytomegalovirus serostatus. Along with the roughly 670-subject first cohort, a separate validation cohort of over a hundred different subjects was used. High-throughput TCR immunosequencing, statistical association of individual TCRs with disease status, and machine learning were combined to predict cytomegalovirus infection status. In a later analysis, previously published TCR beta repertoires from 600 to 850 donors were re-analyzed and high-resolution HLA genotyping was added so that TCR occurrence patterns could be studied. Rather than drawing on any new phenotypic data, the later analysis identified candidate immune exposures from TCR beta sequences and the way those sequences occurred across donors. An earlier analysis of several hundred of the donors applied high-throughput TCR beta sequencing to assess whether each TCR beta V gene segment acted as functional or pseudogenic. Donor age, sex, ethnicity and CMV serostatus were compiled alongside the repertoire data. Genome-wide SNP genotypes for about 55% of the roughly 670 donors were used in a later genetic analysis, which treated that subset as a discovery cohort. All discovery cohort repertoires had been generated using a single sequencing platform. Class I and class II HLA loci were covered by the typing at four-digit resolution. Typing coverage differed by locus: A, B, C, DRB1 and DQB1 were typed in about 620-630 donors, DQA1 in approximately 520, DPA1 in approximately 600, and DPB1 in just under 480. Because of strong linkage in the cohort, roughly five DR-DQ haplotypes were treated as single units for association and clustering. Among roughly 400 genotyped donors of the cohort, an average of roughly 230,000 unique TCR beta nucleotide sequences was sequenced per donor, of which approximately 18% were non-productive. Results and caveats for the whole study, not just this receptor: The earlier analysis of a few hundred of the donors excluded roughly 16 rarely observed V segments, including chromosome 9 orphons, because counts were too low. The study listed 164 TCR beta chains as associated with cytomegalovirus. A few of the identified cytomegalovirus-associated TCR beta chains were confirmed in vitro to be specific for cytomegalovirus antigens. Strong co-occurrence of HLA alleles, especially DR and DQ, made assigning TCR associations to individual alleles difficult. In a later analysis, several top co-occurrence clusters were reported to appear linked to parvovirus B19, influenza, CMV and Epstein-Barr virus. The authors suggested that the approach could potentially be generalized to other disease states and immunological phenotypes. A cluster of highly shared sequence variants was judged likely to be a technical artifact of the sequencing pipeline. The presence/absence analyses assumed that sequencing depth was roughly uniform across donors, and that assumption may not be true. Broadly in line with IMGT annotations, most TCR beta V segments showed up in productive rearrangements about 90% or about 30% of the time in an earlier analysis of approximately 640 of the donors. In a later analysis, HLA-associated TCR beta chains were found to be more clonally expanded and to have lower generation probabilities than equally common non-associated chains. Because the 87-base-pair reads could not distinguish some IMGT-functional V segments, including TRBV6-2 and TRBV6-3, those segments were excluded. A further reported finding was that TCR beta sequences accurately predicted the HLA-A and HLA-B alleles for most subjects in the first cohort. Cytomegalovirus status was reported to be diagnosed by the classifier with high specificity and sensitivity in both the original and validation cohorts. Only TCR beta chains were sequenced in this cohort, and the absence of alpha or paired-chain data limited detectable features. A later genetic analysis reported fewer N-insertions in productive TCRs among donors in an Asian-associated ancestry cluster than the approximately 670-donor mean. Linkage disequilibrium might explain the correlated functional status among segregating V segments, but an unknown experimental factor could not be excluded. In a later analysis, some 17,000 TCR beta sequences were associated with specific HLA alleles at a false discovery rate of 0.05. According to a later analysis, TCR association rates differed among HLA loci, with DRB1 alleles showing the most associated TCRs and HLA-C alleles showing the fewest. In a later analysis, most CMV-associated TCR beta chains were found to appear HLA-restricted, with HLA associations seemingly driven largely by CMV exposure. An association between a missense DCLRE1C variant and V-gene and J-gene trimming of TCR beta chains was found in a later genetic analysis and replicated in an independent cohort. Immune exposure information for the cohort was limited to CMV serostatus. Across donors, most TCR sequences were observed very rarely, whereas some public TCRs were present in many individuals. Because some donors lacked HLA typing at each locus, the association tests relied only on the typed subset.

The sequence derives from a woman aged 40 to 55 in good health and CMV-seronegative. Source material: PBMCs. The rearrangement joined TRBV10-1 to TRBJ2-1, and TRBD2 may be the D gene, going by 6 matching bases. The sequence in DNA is TGCGCCAGCAGTGAAACAGCCTCGCGGGGTAGCGAGCAGTTCTTC. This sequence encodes CASSETASRGSEQFF.